These T cell receptor beta chains were read from a single sample in a study of blood T cell repertoires in COVID-19. The protocol was immunoSEQ multiplex PCR, while the TCRdb copy is restricted to in-frame clones and leaves out a portion. The data hold 190,000 or so clones, with approximately 87% observed a single time. Sequenced: peripheral blood. These receptors came from a woman between 18 and 29 years old who had recovered from COVID-19. Each CDR3 is given with its conserved first and last residue. Fields, in order: J gene, D gene, clone size, V gene, CDR3 protein, CDR3 DNA. A D gene is named only where the DNA matches it firmly. Clone size, where shown, is once, few, many, or a class for clones that have expanded.

>TRBJ2-3|.|.|TRBV15
CATSRASGTDTQYF
TGTGCCACCAGCAGGGCGAGCGGTACAGATACGCAGTATTTT
>TRBJ2-3|TRBD1|.|TRBV5-4
CASSFWGTGETFSTDTQYF
TGTGCCAGCAGCTTTTGGGGGACAGGAGAAACTTTTAGCACAGATACGCAGTATTTT
>TRBJ2-7|TRBD1|once|TRBV14
CASSPTRDRGVEQYF
TGTGCCAGCAGCCCGACCCGGGACAGGGGGGTCGAGCAGTACTTC
>TRBJ2-3|TRBD2|.|TRBV27
CASSLIAGLYTDTQYF
TGTGCCAGCAGTTTAATTGCGGGACTATACACAGATACGCAGTATTTT
>TRBJ2-1|TRBD2|.|TRBV6-2/TRBV6-3
CASSYTPGLAGPNEQFF
TGTGCCAGCAGTTACACTCCGGGACTAGCGGGGCCCAATGAGCAGTTCTTC
>TRBJ2-6|TRBD1|.|TRBV18
CASSPRTGLSGANVLTF
TGTGCCAGCTCACCGAGGACAGGGCTATCTGGGGCCAACGTCCTGACTTTC
>TRBJ2-1|.|.|TRBV27
CASETFGEQFF
TGTGCCAGCGAAACGTTCGGTGAGCAGTTCTTC
>TRBJ2-5|.|.|TRBV11-3
CASSLVAGETQYF
TGTGCCAGCAGCTTGGTAGCCGGAGAGACCCAGTACTTC
>TRBJ2-5|.|.|TRBV9
CASSAPSKETQYF
TGTGCCAGCAGCGCCCCGAGCAAGGAGACCCAGTACTTC
>TRBJ2-3|TRBD1|.|TRBV13
CASSSSGGADTQYF
TGTGCCAGCAGCTCCTCAGGGGGCGCAGATACGCAGTATTTT
>TRBJ2-1|TRBD2|.|TRBV11-2
CASSNYGAGGLPHEQFF
TGTGCCAGCAGCAATTACGGAGCGGGAGGGCTTCCCCATGAGCAGTTCTTC
>TRBJ1-1|.|.|TRBV7-3
CASSLTMGSEAFF
TGTGCCAGCAGCTTAACGATGGGCTCTGAAGCTTTCTTT
>TRBJ1-6|.|many|TRBV4-2
CASSKRANYNSPLHF
TGTGCCAGCAGCAAGCGGGCCAACTATAATTCACCCCTCCACTTT
>TRBJ1-2|.|.|TRBV27
CASSSGEPLGYTF
TGTGCCAGCAGTTCAGGGGAACCCCTCGGCTACACCTTC
>TRBJ2-1|.|.|TRBV3-1/TRBV3-2
CASSQGPIREFF
TGTGCCAGCAGCCAAGGCCCGATCCGCGAGTTCTTC